This TCR beta chain was sequenced in a study of lymphopenia after photon versus proton radiotherapy. Study results and limitations: Post-nadir diversity loss with photons came from oligoclonal expansion, particularly CD8+ Temra cells.

Per the germline V gene, CDR1 is SGHRS and CDR2 is YFSETQ. Trimming removed 4 bases at V and 2 bases at J, with 15 bases between. The CDR3 covers 16 residues. The table came from immunoSEQ multiplex PCR; TCRdb's copy has only in-frame clones and leaves some out. The sample includes under 30,000 clones, roughly 86% of them seen just once. This clone was observed a handful of times. Its antigen is still unknown. The source material was peripheral blood, sampled from a patient treated with photon-based radiotherapy. This sequence originates from a man aged 50-60 years with gastric cancer. The chain recombines TRBV5-1 with TRBJ1-4; TRBD1 is a possible D gene (6 bases). The chain's CDR3 is CASSALDRPTNEKLFF. CDR3 bases: TGCGCCAGCAGCGCGCTAGACAGGCCTACTAATGAAAAACTGTTTTTT.